The 20 T cell receptor beta chains below were found in one sample sequenced in a study of cytomegalovirus exposure and HLA in healthy donors. Researchers ran the PCR with 60 Vbeta and 13 Jbeta primers. Repertoires were generated with immunoSEQ multiplex PCR, while TCRdb's copy carries only in-frame clones and drops some. The profile shows hundreds of thousands of clones, 76% of them singletons. The sequencing sample was made of PBMCs. These receptor sequences come from a man aged 18 to 35 in good health and CMV-seronegative.

The chain couples TRBV6-5 to TRBJ1-1, with a possible D match to TRBD1 (6 bases). CDR1 MNHEY and CDR2 SVGAGI come from the germline V gene. The CDR3 is 13 residues long. With 4 bases removed from V and 1 base from J, the gap between germline ends came to 7 bases. The CDR3 region is CASSWTENTEAFF. The CDR3, as DNA: TGTGCCAGCAGTTGGACAGAGAACACTGAAGCTTTCTTT.

The V call is TRBV2, the J call TRBJ2-2; the D is unclear. Trimming cost V 3 bases and J 0 bases, with 5 bases left between them. The CDR3 has 14 residues. Germline V gives CDR1 SNHLY, CDR2 FYNNEI. Written as DNA, the CDR3 is TGTGCCAGCAGTGAGGCGGCGAACACCGGGGAGCTGTTTTTT. Amino acids: CASSEAANTGELFF.

This chain joins TRBV10-3 and TRBJ2-3, with D hard to call. V lost 4 bases and J lost 2, with 13 bases in between. The CDR3 consists of 15 residues. CDR1 and CDR2 (germline): ENHRY, SYGVKD. CDR3 protein: CAISVAGSSTDTQYF. The CDR3 nucleotides read TGTGCCATCAGTGTTGCTGGCAGTTCCACAGATACGCAGTATTTT.

V usage is TRBV28 and J usage is TRBJ2-7; 8 nucleotides align to TRBD1. The germline CDR1 and CDR2 sequences are MDHEN and SYDVKM. The CDR3 length is 14 residues. V dropped 4 bases and J dropped 4; count of bases not matched to a gene: 6. CDR3 nucleotides: TGTGCCAGCAGTTCCCGGGACAGGAGATACGAGCAGTACTTC. This encodes CASSSRDRRYEQYF.

The chain recombines TRBV30 with TRBJ2-3; D perhaps matches TRBD1 (5 bases). The length of the CDR3 is 14 residues. Per the germline V gene, CDR1 is GTSNPN and CDR2 is SVGIG (reference sequence). V was pared by 2 bases and J by 2 bases, with 11 bases between. This chain's CDR3 is CAWSTQGYTDTQYF. The CDR3, as DNA: TGTGCCTGGAGTACCCAGGGATACACAGATACGCAGTATTTT.

CDR3 residues: CASSRNTEAFF. The CDR3 region has the DNA TGTGCCAGCTCCCGGAACACTGAAGCTTTCTTT. The V call is TRBV21-1, the J call TRBJ1-1. TRBV21-1 is deemed a pseudogene. The CDR3 covers 11 residues.

The V gene is TRBV2, the J gene TRBJ2-7; 10 bases are shared with TRBD1. V shed 6 bases and J 4 bases; nucleotides not matched to a gene: 6. The CDR3 runs 14 residues. The V gene's germline CDR1 is SNHLY and CDR2 FYNNEI. The CDR3 DNA reads TGTGCCAGCAGGACGGACAGGGGGAGTTACGAGCAGTACTTC. The encoded protein is CASRTDRGSYEQYF.

This clone was counted a few times. Other DNA variants within this sample encode the same CDR3. The V and J genes are TRBV4-1 and TRBJ2-7, with 11 nucleotides matching TRBD1. J gave up 1 base and V 1 base, and 0 bases lay outside the gene matches. This CDR3 has 15 amino acids. Germline loops: CDR1 MGHRA, CDR2 YSYEKL. The CDR3 DNA reads as TGCGCCAGCAGCCAAGGGGACAGGGGGTCCTACGAGCAGTACTTC. Amino acid sequence: CASSQGDRGSYEQYF.

The chain couples TRBV5-4 to TRBJ1-1; a weak D match, TRBD1 (5 bases). Germline V CDR1 and CDR2: SGHNT, YYREEE (reference sequence). V lost 4 bases, J lost 0 bases, and 16 bases lay in between. This CDR3 comprises 16 residues. Written as DNA, the CDR3 is TGTGCCAGCAGCCCCGGGCGGGGGGGAATGAACACTGAAGCTTTCTTT. It yields the protein CASSPGRGGMNTEAFF.

V usage is TRBV5-1 and J usage is TRBJ2-1; the match to TRBD2 covers 8 bases. Germline trimming cut 7 bases from V and 8 bases from J; bases unmatched to any gene: 14. The CDR3 consists of 15 residues. CDR1 and CDR2 from the germline V gene are SGHRS and YFSETQ. CDR3 in amino acids: CASRSAGTRTDEQFF. Written as DNA, the CDR3 is TGCGCCAGCCGTTCCGCCGGGACTAGAACGGATGAGCAGTTCTTC.

The chain couples TRBV2 to TRBJ1-5; 10 nucleotides agree with TRBD1. The CDR3 consists of 13 residues. Germline CDR1 SNHLY, CDR2 FYNNEI. Germline trimming cut 6 bases from V and 6 bases from J; bases unmatched to any gene: 2. CDR3 in DNA: TGTGCCAGCAGACGGACAGGGGGTCAGCCCCAGCATTTT. Its translation: CASRRTGGQPQHF.

CDR3 sequence reads: CACEGAHNYNEQFF. CDR3 DNA sequence: TGTGCCTGCGAAGGAGCGCATAACTACAATGAGCAGTTCTTC. This chain connects TRBV7-8 to TRBJ2-1; the D is unclear. The V and J ends lost 11 bases and 3 bases respectively, with 17 bases between them. Germline V gene lookup returns CDR1 SGHVS and CDR2 FQNEAQ. This CDR3 contains 14 residues.

In this sample, this clone turned up once. This sequence joins TRBV5-1 and TRBJ1-1; 9 nucleotides match TRBD1. In germline, CDR1 is SGHRS, CDR2 YFSETQ. The trim removed 0 bases at V and 2 bases at J, leaving 5 bases unmatched. The CDR3 extends over 16 amino acids. The CDR3 spells CASSLGDREPNTEAFF. In DNA, the CDR3 is TGCGCCAGCAGCTTGGGGGACAGGGAACCAAACACTGAAGCTTTCTTT.

The genes are TRBV30 and TRBJ1-1; the D gene is possibly TRBD1 (6 bases). V lost 4 bases, J lost 8 bases, and 11 bases lay in between. There are 11 residues in the CDR3. Germline lookup yields CDR1 GTSNPN and CDR2 SVGIG (reference sequence). This CDR3 reads CAWTQGTEAFF. The DNA for the CDR3 is TGTGCCTGGACACAGGGTACGGAAGCTTTCTTT.

The chain recombines TRBV10-3 with TRBJ2-7; weak D call: TRBD1 (7 bases). This CDR3 contains 16 residues. V dropped 6 bases and J dropped 0 bases, with 18 bases sitting between them. In germline, CDR1 is ENHRY, CDR2 SYGVKD. CDR3 residues: CAISSEAGQSSYEQYF. DNA for the CDR3: TGTGCCATCAGCTCAGAGGCGGGACAGAGCTCCTACGAGCAGTACTTC.

The chain combines TRBV28 with TRBJ2-1; 15 bases are shared with TRBD2. V shed 6 bases, J shed 7 bases, and the junction held 16 bases outside the gene matches. The CDR3 covers 19 residues. CDR1 is MDHEN, CDR2 SYDVKM, per germline. DNA for the CDR3: TGTGCCAGCAGCTTTTTCGGACTAGCGGGAGGGCCCGAGGGGAATGAGCAGTTCTTC. This sequence encodes CASSFFGLAGGPEGNEQFF.

V is TRBV9 and J is TRBJ2-2; D not resolved. Trimming removed 1 base from V and 2 bases from J, with 15 bases in between. CDR3 length equals 17 residues. From germline, CDR1 is SGDLS and CDR2 YYNGEE. CDR3 sequence (DNA): TGTGCCAGCAGCGTATCTGACAACCGGATCAACACCGGGGAGCTGTTTTTT. As protein: CASSVSDNRINTGELFF.

The chain recombines TRBV5-1 with TRBJ1-3; 10 nucleotides match TRBD1. V trimming: 2 bases; J trimming: 0 bases; junction bases outside the gene matches: 8. The germline V gene has CDR1 SGHRS and CDR2 YFSETQ. This CDR3 has 18 amino acids. CDR3: CASSFKPGQGISGNTIYF. In DNA, the CDR3 is TGCGCCAGCAGCTTCAAACCGGGACAGGGGATCTCTGGAAACACCATATATTTT. The complete variable domain, with remaining parts taken from reference TRBV5-1 and TRBJ1-3, reads KAGVTQTPRYLIKTRGQQVTLSCSPISGHRSVSWYQQTPGQGLQFLFEYFSETQRNKGNFPGRFSGRQFSNSRSEMNVSTLELGDSALYLCASSFKPGQGISGNTIYFGEGSWLTVV.

The chain joins TRBV10-3 to TRBJ1-2; D unclear. Germline V gene data show CDR1 as ENHRY and CDR2 as SYGVKD. V was cut by 3 bases and J by 6 bases, with 11 bases left in between. There are 13 residues in the CDR3. The CDR3 coding sequence is TGTGCCATCAGTGAAGCGTCGGAGCATGGCTACACCTTC. Encoded protein: CAISEASEHGYTF.

This clone was seen only once. This chain uses TRBV9 with TRBJ1-3; no definite D call. Germline V lookup: CDR1 SGDLS, CDR2 YYNGEE. The V and J ends lost 1 base and 3 bases respectively, with 11 bases between them. CDR3 size: 15 residues. CDR3 amino acids: CASSVRLGGGNTIYF. The DNA of the CDR3 is TGTGCCAGCAGCGTAAGATTGGGAGGTGGAAACACCATATATTTT.